The rows below give T cell receptor beta chains drawn from one sample of a study of human T cells and chemical hapten exposure. TCRdb passed the RACE reads through MiXCR, listing each CDR3 protein once. This sample carries about 89,000 distinct CDR3 sequences, 10% to 12% of them seen once, and the ten largest clones take approximately 3.3%. This sample comprised whole blood, obtained in connection with sensitization to the hapten diphenylcyclopropenone (DPC). These receptor sequences come from a woman aged 60-75 years with alopecia areata. Some clones in this sample may be carry-over from other donors' samples. The CDR3 runs from the conserved cysteine through the conserved F or W. A D gene is named only where the DNA matches it firmly. Not every row has a clone size; where given, it reads once, few, many or a size class.

>TRBV20-1|TRBD1|many|TRBJ2-2
CSANPLGTGGNTGELFF
TGCAGTGCTAACCCCCTAGGGACAGGGGGAAATACCGGGGAGCTGTTTTTT
>TRBV10-3|.|many|TRBJ1-2
CAISAPEGGYYGYTF
TGTGCCATCAGTGCGCCCGAGGGGGGCTACTATGGCTACACCTTC
>TRBV7-9|.|few|TRBJ2-7
CASSAQLGRLSPYEQYF
TGTGCCAGCAGCGCCCAGCTCGGTAGGTTATCACCCTACGAGCAGTACTTC
>TRBV29-1|.|.|TRBJ1-2
CSAQAEMSYTF
TGCAGCGCCCAGGCAGAAATGAGCTACACCTTC
>TRBV20-1|TRBD2|.|TRBJ2-1
CSARELAGGFNNEQFF
TGCAGTGCTAGGGAACTAGCGGGGGGGTTTAACAATGAGCAGTTCTTC
>TRBV5-6|.|many|TRBJ2-7
CASSFSDSLRGQYF
TGTGCCAGCAGCTTTTCCGACAGCCTCCGAGGGCAGTACTTC
>TRBV19|.|once|TRBJ2-2
CASSITGNTGELFF
TGTGCCAGTAGTATCACAGGGAACACCGGGGAGCTGTTTTTT
>TRBV12-3/TRBV12-4|.|many|TRBJ2-1
CASSPAGVNEQFF
TGTGCCAGCAGCCCCGCGGGCGTCAATGAGCAGTTCTTC
>TRBV2|TRBD1|.|TRBJ2-2
CASSETPTGGITGELFF
TGTGCCAGCAGTGAAACCCCGACAGGGGGTATCACCGGGGAGCTGTTTTTT
>TRBV5-1|.|many|TRBJ1-6
CASSGAGGDMAPLHF
TGCGCCAGCAGCGGGGCAGGTGGGGATATGGCACCCCTCCACTTT
>TRBV7-8|.|many|TRBJ2-2
CASSKQVEVITGELFF
TGTGCCAGCAGCAAACAGGTCGAGGTGATCACCGGGGAGCTGTTTTTT
>TRBV3-1|TRBD2|.|TRBJ2-2
CASSRGLAGANTGELFF
TGTGCCAGCAGCCGCGGACTAGCGGGGGCAAACACCGGGGAGCTGTTTTTT
>TRBV30|.|many|TRBJ1-5
CAWSRRGGLAPQHF
TGTGCCTGGAGTAGGAGGGGCGGATTAGCGCCCCAGCATTTT
>TRBV12-3/TRBV12-4|.|many|TRBJ2-7
CASSFTRVGQYF
TGTGCCAGCAGTTTTACAAGGGTCGGGCAGTACTTC
>TRBV5-4|TRBD2|many|TRBJ2-3
CASSQFGLAGDRQYF
TGTGCCAGCAGCCAATTCGGACTAGCGGGGGATCGGCAGTATTTT
>TRBV7-2|.|.|TRBJ2-1
CASRPDRDRYNNEQFF
TGTGCCAGCAGACCTGACCGGGACCGCTATAACAATGAGCAGTTCTTC
>TRBV7-9|.|few|TRBJ2-7
CASSKEGGLWEQYF
TGTGCCAGCAGCAAAGAGGGGGGGCTGTGGGAGCAGTACTTC
>TRBV12-3/TRBV12-4|TRBD1|few|TRBJ2-2
CASSYRGLDTGELFF
TGTGCCAGCAGTTACAGGGGGCTGGATACCGGGGAGCTGTTTTTT
>TRBV28|.|few|TRBJ1-2
CASSTPPGAKGYTF
TGTGCCAGCAGTACCCCCCCAGGGGCTAAAGGCTACACCTTC
>TRBV3-1|TRBD1|many|TRBJ1-2
CASSQEQGVYGYTF
TGTGCCAGCAGCCAAGAACAGGGGGTCTATGGCTACACCTTC
>TRBV11-2|.|many|TRBJ2-6
CASSSRPTGNILSGANVLTF
TGTGCCAGCAGCTCCCGACCCACAGGAAATATCCTCTCCGGGGCCAACGTCCTGACTTTC
>TRBV12-3/TRBV12-4|.|few|TRBJ2-5
CASSRTDAETQYF
TGTGCCAGCAGCAGGACAGACGCAGAGACCCAGTACTTC
>TRBV6-5|.|few|TRBJ2-3
CASSYSGNTDTQYF
TGTGCCAGCAGTTATAGCGGCAACACAGATACGCAGTATTTT
>TRBV20-1|.|few|TRBJ2-1
CSALRDRFNNEQFF
TGCAGTGCCCTCCGAGACAGGTTTAACAATGAGCAGTTCTTC
>TRBV20-1|TRBD2|.|TRBJ2-5
CSADPAGARETQYF
TGCAGTGCTGACCCAGCGGGAGCCCGCGAGACCCAGTACTTC
>TRBV20-1|TRBD2|few|TRBJ2-1
CSALSGGNYNEQFF
TGCAGTGCTCTAAGCGGGGGGAACTACAATGAGCAGTTCTTC
>TRBV2|.|many|TRBJ1-6
CASTRRSAGSSYNSPLHF
TGTGCCAGCACCCGAAGGAGCGCAGGGAGCTCCTATAATTCACCCCTCCACTTT
>TRBV3-1|.|many|TRBJ2-1
CASSHQKAGQFF
TGTGCCAGCAGCCATCAAAAAGCAGGGCAGTTCTTC
>TRBV13|.|.|TRBJ2-3
CASSLGSLGADTQYF
TGTGCCAGCAGCTTAGGGTCACTAGGCGCAGATACGCAGTATTTT
>TRBV11-2|TRBD2|many|TRBJ2-5
CASSLVNPGLLAGERETQYF
TGTGCCAGCAGCTTAGTCAACCCGGGATTGCTGGCGGGGGAGCGGGAGACCCAGTACTTC
>TRBV5-1|.|many|TRBJ1-1
CASSGERGQDTEAFF
TGCGCCAGCAGCGGTGAGCGGGGGCAGGACACTGAAGCTTTCTTT
>TRBV29-1|.|.|TRBJ1-2
CSVGRTYGYTF
TGCAGCGTTGGACGGACCTATGGCTACACCTTC
>TRBV18|TRBD1|.|TRBJ2-5
CASSPTGQGVGETQYF
TGTGCCAGCTCACCAACCGGACAGGGCGTAGGAGAGACCCAGTACTTC
>TRBV27|TRBD1|.|TRBJ1-2
CASSFAQGARGYTF
TGTGCCAGCAGCTTCGCCCAGGGGGCGCGAGGCTACACCTTC
>TRBV7-8|TRBD1|.|TRBJ1-6
CASSLDTGGRNSPLHF
TGTGCCAGCAGCTTAGACACAGGGGGACGCAATTCACCCCTCCACTTT
>TRBV10-3|.|many|TRBJ2-1
CAISVGDWSYNEQFF
TGTGCCATCAGTGTGGGTGATTGGTCCTACAATGAGCAGTTCTTC
>TRBV11-2|.|.|TRBJ1-3
CASSLQQGGYGNTIYF
TGTGCCAGCAGCTTACAGCAGGGAGGGTACGGAAACACCATATATTTT
>TRBV4-1|TRBD2|many|TRBJ2-7
CASSHPTGTSSYEQYF
TGCGCCAGCAGCCATCCCACCGGGACTAGTTCCTACGAGCAGTACTTC
>TRBV18|.|few|TRBJ2-1
CASSSGTHNEQFF
TGTGCCAGCTCATCCGGGACCCACAATGAGCAGTTCTTC
>TRBV6-1|.|many|TRBJ1-1
CASSNTRNTEAFF
TGTGCCAGCAGTAACACCCGGAACACTGAAGCTTTCTTT
>TRBV18|TRBD2|many|TRBJ2-2
CASSLYSGGQNTGELFF
TGTGCCAGCTCACTATACAGCGGGGGCCAAAACACCGGGGAGCTGTTTTTT
>TRBV29-1|TRBD1|.|TRBJ2-2
CSGSDRVESGELFF
TGCAGCGGATCCGACAGGGTTGAATCCGGGGAGCTGTTTTTT
>TRBV25-1|TRBD1|many|TRBJ1-2
CASSIKTGRHGYTF
TGTGCCAGCAGCATCAAGACAGGGCGACATGGCTACACCTTC
>TRBV4-2|.|few|TRBJ1-4
CASSQDGRGGTNEKLFF
TGTGCCAGCAGCCAAGATGGGAGGGGCGGGACGAATGAAAAACTGTTTTTT
>TRBV5-1|.|many|TRBJ2-7
CASSRGSAFYEQYF
TGCGCCAGCAGTCGGGGCAGCGCCTTCTACGAGCAGTACTTC
>TRBV12-3/TRBV12-4|TRBD2|many|TRBJ2-5
CASALGRLRGLAGLTQETQYF
TGTGCCAGCGCACTAGGGAGGCTGAGAGGACTAGCGGGACTTACACAAGAGACCCAGTACTTC
>TRBV10-3|.|.|TRBJ2-7
CAISDGLYPSYEQYF
TGTGCCATCAGTGATGGGCTGTATCCCTCCTACGAGCAGTACTTC
>TRBV10-3|.|.|TRBJ1-3
CAISGDPGNTMYF
TGTGCCATCAGTGGCGACCCTGGAAACACCATGTATTTT
>TRBV7-9|.|many|TRBJ1-1
CASSLAGGETEAFF
TGTGCCAGCAGCTTAGCCGGGGGTGAAACTGAAGCTTTCTTT
>TRBV5-1|.|few|TRBJ1-2
CASSSTGSYGYTF
TGCGCCAGCAGCTCCACGGGCTCATATGGCTACACCTTC